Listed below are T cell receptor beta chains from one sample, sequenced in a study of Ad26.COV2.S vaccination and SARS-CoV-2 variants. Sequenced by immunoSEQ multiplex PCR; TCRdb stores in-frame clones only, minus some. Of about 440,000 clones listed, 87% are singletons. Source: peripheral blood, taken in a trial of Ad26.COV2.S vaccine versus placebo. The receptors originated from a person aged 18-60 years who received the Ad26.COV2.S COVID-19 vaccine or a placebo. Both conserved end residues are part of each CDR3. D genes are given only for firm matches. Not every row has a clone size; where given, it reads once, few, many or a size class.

CASSFRGVGRGGYEQYF | TGTGCCAGCAGTTTTCGGGGGGTAGGGAGGGGCGGCTACGAGCAGTACTTC | TRBJ2-7 | TRBV28 | NA | TRBD2
CASSLALGGRTNTEAFF | TGTGCCAGCAGCTTAGCGCTAGGGGGCCGCACGAACACTGAAGCTTTCTTT | TRBJ1-1 | TRBV11-1 | NA | TRBD1
CASSPTSGRMETQYF | TGTGCCAGTAGCCCGACTAGCGGGAGGATGGAGACCCAGTACTTC | TRBJ2-5 | TRBV19 | NA | TRBD2
CASTGAGQGRHQPQHF | TGTGCCAGCACAGGTGCGGGACAGGGAAGACATCAGCCCCAGCATTTT | TRBJ1-5 | TRBV28 | NA | TRBD1
CAWSPLPGNSYEQYF | TGTGCCTGGAGTCCCCTGCCAGGCAACTCCTACGAGCAGTACTTC | TRBJ2-7 | TRBV30 | NA | NA
CASSFATGGANTEAFF | TGTGCCAGCAGTTTTGCCACAGGGGGTGCGAACACTGAAGCTTTCTTT | TRBJ1-1 | TRBV27 | NA | TRBD1
CASSDPQGASGETQYF | TGTGCCAGCAGCGATCCACAGGGGGCTTCGGGGGAGACCCAGTACTTC | TRBJ2-5 | TRBV5-4 | NA | TRBD1
CASSRRSIPGPLRADTQYF | TGTGCCAGCAGTAGACGAAGCATCCCCGGGCCTCTAAGGGCAGATACGCAGTATTTT | TRBJ2-3 | TRBV2 | NA | NA
CASSLGLAGAVGNEQFF | TGTGCCAGTAGTCTCGGACTAGCGGGAGCGGTGGGCAATGAGCAGTTCTTC | TRBJ2-1 | TRBV19 | NA | TRBD2
CASSIGQGGTDTQYF | TGTGCCAGTAGTATAGGACAGGGAGGCACAGATACGCAGTATTTT | TRBJ2-3 | TRBV19 | NA | TRBD1
CASSLESGSRNEQYF | TGTGCCAGCAGCTTGGAGAGCGGGAGCCGCAACGAGCAGTACTTC | TRBJ2-7 | TRBV5-4 | once | TRBD2
CASSPQGAGTGELFF | TGTGCCAGCAGTCCTCAGGGGGCTGGCACCGGGGAGCTGTTTTTT | TRBJ2-2 | TRBV9 | NA | TRBD1
CASSPRGSSYNSPLHF | TGTGCCAGCTCACCACGCGGGAGCTCCTATAATTCACCCCTCCACTTT | TRBJ1-6 | TRBV18 | once | NA
CASSPPGRGNQPQHF | TGTGCCAGCTCACCACCGGGCCGGGGTAACCAGCCCCAGCATTTT | TRBJ1-5 | TRBV18 | NA | NA
CAWSGGPTADEQYF | TGTGCCTGGAGTGGCGGGCCAACGGCGGACGAGCAGTACTTC | TRBJ2-7 | TRBV30 | NA | NA
CASSSGTGTGANVLTF | TGTGCCAGCAGCTCCGGGACAGGGACAGGGGCCAACGTCCTGACTTTC | TRBJ2-6 | TRBV7-9 | NA | TRBD1
CASSLWAARETQYF | TGTGCCAGCAGCCTGTGGGCCGCGCGAGAGACCCAGTACTTC | TRBJ2-5 | TRBV5-4 | NA | NA
CAYLRGAGELFF | TGCGCCTACCTACGGGGGGCCGGGGAGCTGTTTTTT | TRBJ2-2 | TRBV23-1 | NA | TRBD2
CSAGVGYEQYF | TGCAGTGCCGGGGTGGGCTACGAGCAGTACTTC | TRBJ2-7 | TRBV20-1 | NA | NA
CASRPHGGQHISGANVLTF | TGTGCCAGCAGGCCGCATGGGGGGCAGCACATCTCTGGGGCCAACGTCCTGACTTTC | TRBJ2-6 | TRBV28 | NA | NA
CASSVVPENYNEQFF | TGTGCCAGCAGCGTAGTCCCAGAGAACTACAATGAGCAGTTCTTC | TRBJ2-1 | TRBV9 | NA | NA
CASSLRLGQGIRDTQYF | TGTGCCAGCAGTTTACGGTTGGGACAGGGTATTCGAGATACGCAGTATTTT | TRBJ2-3 | TRBV28 | NA | TRBD1
CASSSPGGPSNGYTF | TGTGCCAGCAGCTCCCCAGGGGGGCCGTCCAATGGCTACACCTTC | TRBJ1-2 | TRBV9 | once | TRBD1
CASSYGQNQPQHF | TGTGCCAGCAGTTACGGACAGAATCAGCCCCAGCATTTT | TRBJ1-5 | TRBV6-2/TRBV6-3 | NA | NA
CASSRGRNTEAFF | TGCGCCAGCAGCCGGGGACGGAACACTGAAGCTTTCTTT | TRBJ1-1 | TRBV4-3 | NA | NA
CASSPTSGARGVYEQYF | TGTGCCAGCAGCCCGACTAGCGGAGCCAGGGGAGTCTACGAGCAGTACTTC | TRBJ2-7 | TRBV7-9 | NA | TRBD2
CATSDRTGGGINEQFF | TGTGCCACCAGTGACCGGACAGGTGGGGGGATCAATGAGCAGTTCTTC | TRBJ2-1 | TRBV24-1 | once | NA
CAWSVRRAGDYGYTF | TGTGCCTGGAGTGTAAGGCGGGCAGGGGACTATGGCTACACCTTC | TRBJ1-2 | TRBV30 | once | NA
CASSRGQGQETQYF | TGTGCCAGCTCACGTGGACAGGGCCAAGAGACCCAGTACTTC | TRBJ2-5 | TRBV18 | NA | TRBD1
CASSYGGTPGDYGYTF | TGTGCCAGCTCATACGGCGGGACTCCGGGCGACTATGGCTACACCTTC | TRBJ1-2 | TRBV18 | NA | NA
CASSVETAQAGEQYF | TGTGCCAGCAGCGTAGAAACGGCTCAGGCGGGCGAGCAGTACTTC | TRBJ2-7 | TRBV9 | NA | NA
CASSLNPGGVTEAFF | TGCGCCAGCAGCTTGAATCCGGGAGGGGTTACTGAAGCTTTCTTT | TRBJ1-1 | TRBV5-1 | NA | NA
CASSFAESYEQYF | TGTGCCAGCAGTTTTGCGGAATCCTACGAGCAGTACTTC | TRBJ2-7 | TRBV27 | NA | NA
CASSIGELAGQRQFF | TGTGCCAGTAGTATTGGGGAACTAGCGGGACAACGGCAGTTCTTC | TRBJ2-1 | TRBV19 | NA | TRBD2
CSASYAGGGQPQHF | TGCAGTGCTAGTTATGCGGGTGGTGGTCAGCCCCAGCATTTT | TRBJ1-5 | TRBV20-1 | NA | NA